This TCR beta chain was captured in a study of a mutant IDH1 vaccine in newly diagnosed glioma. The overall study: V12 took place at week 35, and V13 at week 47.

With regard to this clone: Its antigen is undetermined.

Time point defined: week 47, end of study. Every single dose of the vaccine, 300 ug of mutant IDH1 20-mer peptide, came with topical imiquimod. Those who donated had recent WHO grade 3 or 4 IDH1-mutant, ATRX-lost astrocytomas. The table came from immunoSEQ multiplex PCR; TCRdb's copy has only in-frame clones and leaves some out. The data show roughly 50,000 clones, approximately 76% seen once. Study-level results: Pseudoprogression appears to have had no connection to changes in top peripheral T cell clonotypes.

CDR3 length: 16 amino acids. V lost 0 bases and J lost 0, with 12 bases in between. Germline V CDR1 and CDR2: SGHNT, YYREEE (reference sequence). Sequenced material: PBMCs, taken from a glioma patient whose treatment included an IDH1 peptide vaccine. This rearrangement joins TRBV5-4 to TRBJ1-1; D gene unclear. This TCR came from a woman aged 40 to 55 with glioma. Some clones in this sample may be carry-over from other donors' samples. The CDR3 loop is CASSLAISFLNTEAFF. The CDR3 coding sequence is TGTGCCAGCAGCTTGGCCATATCGTTCTTGAACACTGAAGCTTTCTTT.